Shown below are 4 T cell receptor beta chains from a single sample sequenced in a study of control samples from healthy donors and cancer patients (dated by TCRdb to about 2020). The library relied on the immunoSEQ multiplex PCR assay. TCRdb limited this immuneACCESS table to in-frame rearrangements with V and J called. A share of clones is missing; checked studies link under half to unresolved V genes, and the rest is unexplained. The sample profile shows 50,000 to 65,000 clones; 90% of them were found once. The biggest ten clones account for more than 1% of the sample. The sample taken for sequencing was PBMCs. Every receptor here comes from a woman between 45 and 60 years old with colorectal cancer.

The V call is TRBV10-3, the J call TRBJ1-2; no clear D gene. This CDR3 comprises 12 residues. Germline assignment: CDR1 ENHRY and CDR2 SYGVKD. V lost 6 bases and J 8 bases, leaving 13 bases between the germline ends. DNA of the CDR3: TGTGCCATCAGCATGGAGGGAGGAGGCTACACCTTC. This encodes CAISMEGGGYTF.

This clone was counted a single time. The chain combines TRBV5-6 with TRBJ1-5, with D maybe TRBD1 (5 bases). V shed 4 bases and J shed 7 bases, with 9 bases lying between them. Germline CDR1 is SGHDT and CDR2 is YYEEEE. The CDR3 covers 12 residues. CDR3 in DNA: TGTGCCAGCAGCGAGGGGCACCAGCCCCAGCATTTT. Translating gives CASSEGHQPQHF.

The chain carries TRBV6-2 or TRBV6-3 and TRBJ2-7; a weak D match, TRBD2 (5 bases). CDR1 and CDR2 (germline): MNHEY, SVGEGT. V lost 2 bases and J 3 bases, leaving 11 bases between the germline ends. The CDR3 totals 14 residues. The CDR3 DNA follows: TGTGCCAGCAGTTACATGGCCGGGGACTACGAGCAGTACTTC. It encodes CASSYMAGDYEQYF.

The V and J genes are TRBV11-2 and TRBJ2-3, with 9 bases lining up with TRBD2. This CDR3 has 16 amino acids. Losses at the gene ends were 5 bases for V and 8 bases for J; bases not matched to a gene: 14. The germline gives CDR1 SGHAT, CDR2 FQNNGV. The CDR3: CASSGYQRGARGTQYF. In nucleotides, the CDR3 is TGTGCCAGCAGCGGGTATCAGCGGGGGGCGAGGGGTACGCAGTATTTT. The whole variable domain, filled in from reference TRBV11-2 and TRBJ2-3, reads EAGVAQSPRYKIIEKRQSVAFWCNPISGHATLYWYQQILGQGPKLLIQFQNNGVVDDSQLPKDRFSAERLKGVDSTLKIQPAKLEDSAVYLCASSGYQRGARGTQYFGPGTRLTVL.